This T cell receptor (beta chain) was documented in a study of blood T cell repertoires in COVID-19. Study-wide background: COVID-19 samples, acute and convalescent, were from the United States, Italy and Spain. PBMCs, B-cell-depleted T cells, or T cells provided the cDNA or gDNA that made up the material.

Adults between about 18 and 95 years of age took part from under 30 US areas. The germline V gene has CDR1 LNHNV and CDR2 YYDKDF (reference sequence). CDR3 length equals 15 residues. Trimming removed 3 bases from V and 4 bases from J, with 15 bases in between. Original analysis: Reference gene primer amplification in the assay estimated nucleated cell counts. Method: immunoSEQ multiplex PCR; TCRdb's copy keeps in-frame clones and lacks some. That table gives V, J and clone size, and the DNA gave D and trimming. The table records under 250,000 clones, 70% to 90% of them present only once. V is TRBV15 and J is TRBJ1-1, with a tentative D call TRBD1 (5 bases). The sequenced sample was PBMCs or T cells enriched from blood (not recorded which). The receptor's source is a woman aged 45-60 years with acute COVID-19. DNA for the CDR3: TGTGCCACCAGCAGTTGGGGAAGGGGTCTCACTGAAGCTTTCTTT. Encoded protein: CATSSWGRGLTEAFF.